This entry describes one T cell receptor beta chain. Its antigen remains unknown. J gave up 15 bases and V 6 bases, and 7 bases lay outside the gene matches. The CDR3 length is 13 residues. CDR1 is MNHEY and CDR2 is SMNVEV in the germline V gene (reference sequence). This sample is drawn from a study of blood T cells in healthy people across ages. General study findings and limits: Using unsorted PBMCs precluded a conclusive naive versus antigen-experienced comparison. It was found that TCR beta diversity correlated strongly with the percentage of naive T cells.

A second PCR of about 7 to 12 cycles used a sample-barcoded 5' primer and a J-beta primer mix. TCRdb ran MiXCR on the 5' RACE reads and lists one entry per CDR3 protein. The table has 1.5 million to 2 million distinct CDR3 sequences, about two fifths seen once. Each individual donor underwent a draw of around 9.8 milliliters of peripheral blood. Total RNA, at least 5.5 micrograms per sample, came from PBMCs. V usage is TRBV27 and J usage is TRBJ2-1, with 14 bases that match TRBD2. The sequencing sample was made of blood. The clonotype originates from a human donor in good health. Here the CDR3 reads CASSQGLAGVGFF. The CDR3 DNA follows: TGTGCCAGCAGCCAGGGACTAGCGGGGGTAGGGTTCTTC.